This T cell receptor beta chain came from a study of blood T cells in healthy people across ages. Notes on the study in general: A conclusive naive versus antigen-experienced comparison was prevented by the unsorted PBMCs. No one knew whether donors had CMV, which possibly confounded expanded clonotype changes. Age showed a roughly linear inverse relationship with TCR beta diversity per million T cells.

The germline V gene has CDR1 MNHEY and CDR2 SVGEGT. This CDR3 has 14 amino acids. V lost 6 bases and J lost 5; bases outside the gene matches: 9. A remark on this clonotype: Its antigen is not identified.

PCR was performed a second time for roughly 7 to 11 cycles using a sample-barcoded 5' primer and a J-beta primer mix. Researchers report that each sample yielded at least 2.5 million CDR3-containing paired-end reads. MiXCR, applied by TCRdb to the 5' RACE reads, yields one record per CDR3 protein. The profile shows over 550,000 distinct CDR3 sequences, approximately 30% of them singletons. This receptor was identified in a woman older than 75 in good health. The chain carries TRBV6-2 or TRBV6-3 and TRBJ1-1, with TRBD1 matching over 7 bases. The specimen was blood. The CDR3 nucleotides are TGTGCCAGCAGCCTCGACAGGGAAAGTACTGAAGCTTTCTTT. Protein product: CASSLDRESTEAFF.